The 5 T cell receptor beta chains below come from one sample, sequenced in a study of blood T cell repertoires in COVID-19. The assay was immunoSEQ multiplex PCR, and TCRdb's table has in-frame clones only and misses some. Among 40,000 to 65,000 clones listed, about nine tenths were seen once. Sequencing was performed on peripheral blood. The receptors originated from a man of 80 years or more with acute or convalescent COVID-19.

The genes are TRBV19 and TRBJ1-1; TRBD1 matches at 7 bases. CDR3 length: 16 amino acids. The germline gives CDR1 LNHDA, CDR2 SQIVND (reference sequence). Unmatched junction bases numbered 10, after V lost 4 bases and J lost 2 bases. CDR3 in DNA: TGTGCCAGTAGTAAGGGACAGAGATATGAAAACACTGAAGCTTTCTTT. It translates to CASSKGQRYENTEAFF.

The chain employs TRBV6-5 and TRBJ1-2, with 7 bases aligning to TRBD1. V gave up 5 bases and J gave up 2 bases; unmatched junction bases: 5. The CDR3 sequence is 14 residues long. Germline V CDR1 and CDR2: MNHEY, SVGAGI. CDR3: CASSPGTVNYGYTF. The CDR3 DNA is TGTGCCAGCAGTCCCGGGACAGTGAACTATGGCTACACCTTC.

The chain combines TRBV3-1 (or the pseudogene TRBV3-2) with TRBJ1-2, with 8 bases identical to TRBD1. This CDR3 contains 14 residues. J lost 6 bases, V lost 2 bases, and 5 bases had no gene match. Germline-derived CDR1 and CDR2 are LGHDT and YNNKEL (reference sequence). CDR3: CASSQRRGLDGYTF. DNA of the CDR3: TGTGCCAGCAGCCAACGCAGGGGGCTTGATGGCTACACCTTC.

The rearrangement uses TRBV28 and TRBJ1-2; D unclear. The CDR3 sequence is 14 residues long. CDR1 is MDHEN, CDR2 SYDVKM, per germline. V dropped 7 bases and J dropped 1 base, with 13 bases sitting between them. The CDR3 DNA is TGTGCCAGCACCCGGGGTGGGGATAACTATGGCTACACCTTC. This codes for CASTRGGDNYGYTF.

The chain is built from TRBV20-1 and TRBJ1-2; 8 bases match TRBD1. The V gene end was trimmed by 3 bases and the J gene end by 6 bases; junction bases not matched to a gene: 12. The CDR3 totals 15 residues. The germline CDR1 and CDR2 sequences are DFQATT and SNEGSKA (reference sequence). CDR3: CSASADRVFHDGYTF. CDR3 coding DNA: TGCAGTGCTAGTGCGGACAGGGTTTTCCACGATGGCTACACCTTC.